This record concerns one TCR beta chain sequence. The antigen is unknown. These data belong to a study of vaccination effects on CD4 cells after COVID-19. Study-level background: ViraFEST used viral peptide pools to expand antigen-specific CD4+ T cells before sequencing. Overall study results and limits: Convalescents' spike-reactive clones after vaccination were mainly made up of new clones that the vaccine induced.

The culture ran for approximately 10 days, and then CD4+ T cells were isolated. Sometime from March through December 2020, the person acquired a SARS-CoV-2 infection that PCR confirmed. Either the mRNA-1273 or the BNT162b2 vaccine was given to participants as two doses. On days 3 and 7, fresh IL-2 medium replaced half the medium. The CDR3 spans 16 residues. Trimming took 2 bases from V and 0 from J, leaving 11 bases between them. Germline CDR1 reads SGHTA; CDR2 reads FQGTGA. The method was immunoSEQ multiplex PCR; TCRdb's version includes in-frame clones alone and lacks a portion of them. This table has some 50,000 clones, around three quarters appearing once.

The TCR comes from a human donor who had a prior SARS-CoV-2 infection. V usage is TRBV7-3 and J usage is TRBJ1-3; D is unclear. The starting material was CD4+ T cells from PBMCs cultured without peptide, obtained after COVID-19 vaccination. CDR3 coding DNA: TGTGCCAGCAGCTTAGAGGTATGCTTCTCTGGAAACACCATATATTTT. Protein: CASSLEVCFSGNTIYF.